This passage covers 28 T cell receptor beta chains from one sample sequenced in a study of blood T cell repertoires in COVID-19. Repertoires were generated with immunoSEQ multiplex PCR, while TCRdb's copy carries only in-frame clones and drops some. The data show hundreds of thousands of clones, around nine tenths seen once. Sequenced input: peripheral blood. These receptors all come from a man of 80 years or more with acute or convalescent COVID-19.

The J gene is TRBJ2-5, the V gene TRBV7-2; weak D call: TRBD2 (5 bases). Germline CDR1 and CDR2: SGHTA and FQGNSA. The CDR3 runs 15 residues. The V gene lost 5 bases and the J gene lost 5 bases, with 18 bases spanning the gap. The CDR3 DNA reads TGTGCCAGCAGCCTAAACCCTGGCGGGCGGGAGACCCAGTACTTC. It specifies CASSLNPGGRETQYF.

This clone is a singleton in its sample. This sequence joins TRBV18 and TRBJ1-1; D might be TRBD1 (5 bases). Germline V gene data show CDR1 as KGHSH and CDR2 as LQKENI. The CDR3 has 14 residues. Trimming took off 4 bases at V and 0 bases at J, with 9 bases between the two ends. CDR3 sequence: CASSLAGLNTEAFF. CDR3 nucleotides: TGTGCCAGCTCACTGGCAGGGTTGAACACTGAAGCTTTCTTT.

The V and J genes are TRBV29-1 and TRBJ1-1; a possible D gene is TRBD1 (6 bases). The CDR3 is 14 residues long. V was pared by 4 bases and J by 0 bases, with 12 bases between. CDR1 and CDR2 (germline): SQVTM, ANQGSEA. CDR3 protein: CSVGRGLMNTEAFF. In DNA form, the CDR3 reads TGCAGCGTTGGCAGGGGCTTGATGAACACTGAAGCTTTCTTT.

The chain employs TRBV7-3 and TRBJ2-3, with TRBD2 matching 8 bases. The CDR3 has 15 amino acids. Germline assignment: CDR1 SGHTA and CDR2 FQGTGA. Unmatched junction bases numbered 5, after V lost 2 bases and J lost 4 bases. The CDR3 loop is CASSLDGGRPDTQYF. In DNA form, the CDR3 reads TGTGCCAGCAGCTTAGACGGCGGGAGGCCAGATACGCAGTATTTT.

This clone was detected only a few times. The chain has TRBV7-8 and TRBJ2-7; 10 bases line up with TRBD2. This CDR3 contains 15 residues. After removal of 2 bases from V and 6 bases from J, the junction contained 7 bases not matched to a gene. CDR1 is SGHVS and CDR2 is FQNEAQ in the germline V gene. CDR3 protein: CASSLRTSGVSEQYF. The DNA of the CDR3 is TGTGCCAGCAGCTTACGGACTAGCGGAGTTTCCGAGCAGTACTTC.

The rearrangement uses TRBV27 and TRBJ2-5, with 11 bases fitting TRBD1. The CDR3 is 14 residues long. V was clipped by 3 bases and J by 4 bases; unmatched bases: 1. Per germline, CDR1 MNHEY and CDR2 SMNVEV (reference sequence). The CDR3 DNA reads TGTGCCAGCAGTTTTGGGACAGGGGGAGAGACCCAGTACTTC. It translates to CASSFGTGGETQYF.

This clone appeared a single time. The sample has other DNA sequences that encode this CDR3 too. This rearrangement joins TRBV7-3 to TRBJ1-1, with D uncertain. This CDR3 has 14 amino acids. The V gene lost 5 bases and the J gene lost 5 bases, with 15 bases spanning the gap. Germline loops: CDR1 SGHTA, CDR2 FQGTGA. CDR3 nucleotide sequence: TGTGCCAGCAGCCCCGAGGGAGGGAGGACTGAAGCTTTCTTT. This sequence encodes CASSPEGGRTEAFF. Full variable domain (rest looked up from reference TRBV7-3 and TRBJ1-1): GAGVSQTPSNKVTEKGKYVELRCDPISGHTALYWYRQSLGQGPEFLIYFQGTGAADDSGLPNDRFFAVRPEGSVSTLKIQRTERGDSAVYLCASSPEGGRTEAFFGQGTRLTVV.

The V call is TRBV5-6, the J call TRBJ2-5; 7 bases fit TRBD1. V shed 0 bases, J shed 1 base, and the junction held 0 bases outside the gene matches. This CDR3 has 14 amino acids. CDR1 SGHDT and CDR2 YYEEEE come from the germline V gene. The CDR3 sequence: CASSLGDSQETQYF. The CDR3 coding sequence is TGTGCCAGCAGCTTGGGGGACAGCCAAGAGACCCAGTACTTC.

This chain uses TRBV7-3 with TRBJ2-2; possible D gene TRBD2, 6 bases. Trimming removed 5 bases from V and 3 bases from J, with 19 bases in between. Looked up from germline, CDR1 is SGHTA and CDR2 is FQGTGA. CDR3 length equals 17 residues. The CDR3 nucleotides read TGTGCCAGCAGCGCCCCCAGCAGGAGGGGCGACACCGGGGAGCTGTTTTTT. Translation gives CASSAPSRRGDTGELFF. Based on the CDR3 plus reference TRBV7-3 and TRBJ2-2, the full variable domain is GAGVSQTPSNKVTEKGKYVELRCDPISGHTALYWYRQSLGQGPEFLIYFQGTGAADDSGLPNDRFFAVRPEGSVSTLKIQRTERGDSAVYLCASSAPSRRGDTGELFFGEGSRLTVL.

The V call is TRBV10-1, the J call TRBJ1-2; D possibly corresponds to TRBD1 (5 bases). V was pared by 11 bases and J by 7 bases, with 17 bases between. The germline V gene has CDR1 WNHNN and CDR2 SYGVQD (reference sequence). The CDR3 runs to 12 residues. CDR3 sequence reads: CAGMGRQGGYTF. The CDR3 nucleotides are TGCGCCGGCATGGGTCGGCAGGGTGGCTACACCTTC.

The rearrangement links TRBV7-6 to TRBJ2-7; 11 bases are a match to TRBD2. CDR1 and CDR2 from the germline V gene are SGHVS and FNYEAQ. This CDR3 is built from 18 residues. V lost 1 base to trimming and J lost 2 bases; unmatched junction nucleotides: 10. As DNA, the CDR3 is TGTGCCAGCAGCTTAGGAACCGGGACTAGCGGATCAACCTACGAGCAGTACTTC. Translation gives CASSLGTGTSGSTYEQYF.

The rearrangement joins TRBV19 to TRBJ1-4; TRBD1 aligns across 9 bases. V lost 5 bases and J lost 5; bases outside the gene matches: 6. Germline lookup yields CDR1 LNHDA and CDR2 SQIVND (reference sequence). CDR3 length: 15 residues. CDR3 DNA sequence: TGTGCCAGTAGTTCGATAGGGACAGGGAATGAAAAACTGTTTTTT. It yields the protein CASSSIGTGNEKLFF.

This clone has a handful of counts. The genes are TRBV2 and TRBJ1-6, with TRBD1 as a possible D gene (6 bases). This CDR3 has 15 residues. V lost 5 bases to trimming and J lost 4 bases, with 12 bases between them. The germline gives CDR1 SNHLY, CDR2 FYNNEI. This chain's CDR3 is CASSRQTGYNSPLHF. The CDR3 coding sequence is TGTGCCAGCAGTAGACAGACAGGTTATAATTCACCCCTCCACTTT.

V is TRBV5-6 and J is TRBJ1-1; weak D call: TRBD1 (5 bases). Trimming stripped 4 bases from V and 7 bases from J, with 14 bases between. CDR1 is SGHDT and CDR2 is YYEEEE in the germline V gene. CDR3 length equals 13 residues. Written as DNA, the CDR3 is TGTGCCAGCAGCCCAAACCCCCAGGGTGAAGCTTTCTTT. It encodes CASSPNPQGEAFF. The full variable domain, completed using reference TRBV5-6 and TRBJ1-1, is DAGVTQSPTHLIKTRGQQVTLRCSPKSGHDTVSWYQQALGQGPQFIFQYYEEEERQRGNFPDRFSGHQFPNYSSELNVNALLLGDSALYLCASSPNPQGEAFFGQGTRLTVV.

The genes are TRBV6-2 or TRBV6-3 and TRBJ2-5; a possible D gene is TRBD1 (6 bases). This CDR3 has 16 amino acids. V lost 0 bases to trimming and J lost 5 bases, with 16 bases between them. Germline assignment: CDR1 MNHEY and CDR2 SVGEGT. The CDR3, as DNA: TGTGCCAGCAGTTACTCGGTCAGGGGCGGAAGGGAGACCCAGTACTTC. It translates to CASSYSVRGGRETQYF.

V and J are TRBV5-4 and TRBJ2-1, with 10 bases that match TRBD1. Looked up from germline, CDR1 is SGHNT and CDR2 is YYREEE (reference sequence). The V segment lost 4 bases and the J segment 4 bases; nucleotides outside the gene matches: 8. This CDR3 spans 16 amino acids. The CDR3 here is CASSSRTGGNYNEQFF. In DNA form, the CDR3 reads TGTGCCAGCAGCAGCAGGACAGGGGGTAATTACAATGAGCAGTTCTTC.

V and J are TRBV19 and TRBJ2-6, with D uncertain. The V and J ends lost 2 bases and 0 bases respectively, with 11 bases between them. The germline V gene has CDR1 LNHDA and CDR2 SQIVND (reference sequence). The CDR3 has 17 residues. CDR3 amino acids: CASSISEVLSGANVLTF. Here the CDR3 DNA reads TGTGCCAGTAGTATAAGCGAGGTTCTCTCTGGGGCCAACGTCCTGACTTTC.

The V and J genes are TRBV7-6 and TRBJ2-7; D is undetermined. V was shortened by 2 bases and J by 2 bases, with 7 bases between the two germline ends. Germline CDR1 reads SGHVS; CDR2 reads FNYEAQ. CDR3 length equals 13 residues. The CDR3: CASSLQETYEQYF. The CDR3 bases are TGTGCCAGCAGCTTACAGGAAACCTACGAGCAGTACTTC.

With regard to this clone: Other DNA sequences in the same sample also yield this CDR3. This CDR3 reads CASSLGGGSYNSPLHF. The CDR3 DNA reads as TGTGCCAGCAGCTTGGGCGGAGGCTCCTATAATTCACCCCTCCACTTT. The chain has TRBV5-4 and TRBJ1-6; D unresolved. Germline lookup yields CDR1 SGHNT and CDR2 YYREEE (reference sequence). The ends were cut back, 0 bases at V and 0 bases at J, with 7 bases in the middle. This CDR3 is built from 16 residues.

This clone was observed once. This chain joins TRBV19 and TRBJ2-1, with 7 positions matching TRBD2. The junction had 5 bases not matched to a gene; V was cut back by 2 bases and J by 1 base. Germline V lookup: CDR1 LNHDA, CDR2 SQIVND (reference sequence). This CDR3 spans 16 amino acids. In DNA form, the CDR3 reads TGTGCCAGTAGTATATTGTTAGCGGGTTCCTACAATGAGCAGTTCTTC. The encoded protein is CASSILLAGSYNEQFF.

V and J are TRBV28 and TRBJ1-2; D gene uncertain. Germline V gives CDR1 MDHEN, CDR2 SYDVKM. There are 11 residues in the CDR3. Deletions cut 10 bases from V and 0 bases from J, with 6 bases between. CDR3 sequence (DNA): TGTGCCACCTCGGCTAACTATGGCTACACCTTC. Its protein product is CATSANYGYTF.

The chain links TRBV28 to TRBJ2-1; 7 bases are a match to TRBD1. The CDR3 is made up of 14 amino acids. The germline CDR1 and CDR2 sequences are MDHEN and SYDVKM. After removal of 0 bases from V and 4 bases from J, the junction contained 0 bases not matched to a gene. The CDR3 sequence is CASSLWGQYNEQFF. For the CDR3, the DNA is TGTGCCAGCAGTTTATGGGGACAGTACAATGAGCAGTTCTTC.

This clone showed up just once. V is TRBV19 and J is TRBJ1-5; no reliable D call. The germline V and J ends were trimmed by 2 bases and 1 base, with 9 bases remaining between them. Germline V gene sequence: CDR1 LNHDA, CDR2 SQIVND (reference sequence). This CDR3 region has 15 residues. For the CDR3, the DNA is TGTGCCAGTAGTATAATTGGTGGCAGCAATCAGCCCCAGCATTTT. Amino acids: CASSIIGGSNQPQHF.

The rearrangement joins TRBV18 to TRBJ1-4; D gene ambiguous. V was pared by 2 bases and J by 3 bases, with 10 bases between. This CDR3 is 15 amino acids long. Germline V gene data show CDR1 as KGHSH and CDR2 as LQKENI. The CDR3 region has the DNA TGTGCCAGCTCACCAGACCGGGGATCTAATGAAAAACTGTTTTTT. Protein product: CASSPDRGSNEKLFF.

V gene TRBV7-9 combines with J gene TRBJ2-5; 8 bases map to TRBD2. Germline V gene lookup returns CDR1 SEHNR and CDR2 FQNEAQ (reference sequence). V was clipped by 2 bases and J by 2 bases; unmatched bases: 4. The CDR3 extends over 15 amino acids. The CDR3 reads CASSLIAGRQETQYF. The CDR3 DNA is TGTGCCAGCAGCTTAATAGCGGGGAGGCAAGAGACCCAGTACTTC.

This chain uses TRBV9 with TRBJ2-1; D may be TRBD2 (5 bases). Trimming stripped 4 bases from V and 8 bases from J, with 13 bases between. This CDR3 spans 13 amino acids. Germline V gene sequence: CDR1 SGDLS, CDR2 YYNGEE. CDR3 DNA sequence: TGTGCCAGCAGCCCCACTAGGCGGGATGAGCAGTTCTTC. Protein: CASSPTRRDEQFF.

The gene calls are TRBV11-2 and TRBJ1-2; TRBD1 matches at 7 bases. From germline, CDR1 is SGHAT and CDR2 FQNNGV. This CDR3 region has 15 residues. Trimming cost V 4 bases and J 5 bases; bases outside gene matches: 10. The CDR3 sequence: CASSSRARGIYGYTF. CDR3 coding DNA: TGTGCCAGCAGCTCGCGGGCCAGGGGGATATATGGCTACACCTTC.

The chain combines TRBV18 with TRBJ1-4; D ambiguous. Trimming removed 3 bases at V and 7 bases at J, with 9 bases between. Per the germline V gene, CDR1 is KGHSH and CDR2 is LQKENI. This CDR3 has 13 residues. CDR3 nucleotides: TGTGCCAGCTCACCCGGGAGTGGTGAAAAACTGTTTTTT. It encodes CASSPGSGEKLFF.